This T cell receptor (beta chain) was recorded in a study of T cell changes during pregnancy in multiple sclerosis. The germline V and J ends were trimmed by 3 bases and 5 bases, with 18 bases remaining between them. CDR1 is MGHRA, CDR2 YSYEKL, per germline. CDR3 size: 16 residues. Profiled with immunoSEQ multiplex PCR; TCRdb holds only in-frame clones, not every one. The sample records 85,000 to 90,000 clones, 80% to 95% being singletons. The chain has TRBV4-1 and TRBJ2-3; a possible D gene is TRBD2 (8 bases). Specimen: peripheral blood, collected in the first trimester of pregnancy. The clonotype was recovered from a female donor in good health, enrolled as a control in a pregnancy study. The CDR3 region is CASSQSGGGVGDTQYF. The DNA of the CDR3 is TGCGCCAGCAGCCAGTCGGGAGGGGGCGTGGGAGATACGCAGTATTTT.